The 7 T cell receptor beta chains below come from one sample, sequenced in a study of a mutant IDH1 vaccine in newly diagnosed glioma. Sequenced by immunoSEQ multiplex PCR; TCRdb stores in-frame clones only, minus some. The sample gives about 41,000 clones, 78% of which show up once; about 6.3% is in the top ten. Time point of the sample: week 23, last vaccination. What each vaccine dose contained was 300 ug of mutant IDH1 20-mer peptide, accompanied by topical imiquimod. No antigen has been assigned to these receptors. The material was PBMCs, obtained from a glioma patient whose treatment included an IDH1 peptide vaccine. These receptors all come from a woman aged 40 to 50 with glioma. Some clones in this sample may be carry-over from other donors' samples.

The chain links TRBV29-1 to TRBJ2-7; 10 positions agree with TRBD1. The junction had 10 bases not matched to a gene; V was cut back by 5 bases and J by 6 bases. This CDR3 is built from 14 residues. Germline V gene sequence: CDR1 SQVTM, CDR2 ANQGSEA. The CDR3 sequence: CSVLPGQGLSEQYF. DNA for the CDR3: TGCAGCGTTCTTCCGGGACAGGGGCTCTCCGAGCAGTACTTC.

This clone is classed as medium-sized. This sequence joins TRBV27 and TRBJ1-6, with 9 bases lining up with TRBD1. Germline V gene data show CDR1 as MNHEY and CDR2 as SMNVEV (reference sequence). CDR3 size: 16 residues. Losses at the gene ends were 1 base for V and 7 bases for J; bases not matched to a gene: 5. The CDR3 region has the DNA TGTGCCAGCAGTTTATTTTTCGGGACAGGGAATTCACCCCTCCACTTT. It codes for CASSLFFGTGNSPLHF.

This sequence joins TRBV12-5 and TRBJ2-5, with D maybe TRBD1 (6 bases). Trimming took off 6 bases at V and 7 bases at J, with 9 bases between the two ends. CDR1 and CDR2 (germline): LGHNT, FRNRAP. The CDR3 totals 11 residues. The CDR3 DNA sequence: TGTGCTAGTGGACAGGGTTTGACCCAGTACTTC. It yields the protein CASGQGLTQYF.

J is TRBJ2-3 and V is TRBV9, with a possible D match to TRBD1 (6 bases). Between the trimmed V and J ends, which lost 3 bases and 3 bases, there was a span of 26 bases. Per the germline V gene, CDR1 is SGDLS and CDR2 is YYNGEE. CDR3 size: 19 residues. Here the CDR3 reads CASSAPSPLQGLRTDTQYF. CDR3 bases: TGTGCCAGCAGCGCCCCGTCCCCTTTACAGGGTTTAAGGACAGATACGCAGTATTTT.

The chain carries TRBV11-2 and TRBJ2-7; 8 bases are shared with TRBD2. CDR1 and CDR2 from the germline V gene are SGHAT and FQNNGV. With 2 bases clipped from V and 5 bases from J, the junction kept 11 bases outside the gene matches. CDR3 length equals 16 residues. CDR3 DNA sequence: TGTGCCAGCAGCTTAAAGTTAGGAAAACTAGCGGACGAGCAGTACTTC. Translating it yields CASSLKLGKLADEQYF.

The CDR3 DNA follows: TGTGCCAGCAGCGTAGGTCGGGGGCCCCACACTGAAGCTTTCTTT. Residues: CASSVGRGPHTEAFF. This sequence joins TRBV9 and TRBJ1-1; possible D gene TRBD1, 6 bases. Germline V gene data show CDR1 as SGDLS and CDR2 as YYNGEE. V lost 0 bases and J lost 3, with 12 bases in between. The CDR3 sequence is 15 residues long.

This chain joins TRBV29-1 and TRBJ1-1; a possible D gene is TRBD1 (5 bases). CDR3 length: 13 residues. The V end lost 6 bases, the J end lost 4 bases, and 15 bases lay between the germline ends. Germline CDR1 reads SQVTM; CDR2 reads ANQGSEA. The CDR3 bases are TGCAGCGTCGGTCCAGGGTTGGGCACTGAAGCTTTCTTT. This sequence encodes CSVGPGLGTEAFF.